This T cell receptor beta chain was identified in a study of blood T cell repertoires in COVID-19. Study information: Researchers got acute and convalescent COVID-19 samples from the United States, Italy and Spain. PBMCs, B-cell-depleted T cells, or T cells were the source of the cDNA or gDNA that made up the material.

Per the authors' pipeline: Estimation of nucleated cell counts relied on the amplification of reference gene primers. Profiled with immunoSEQ multiplex PCR; TCRdb holds only in-frame clones, not every one. That table is the source of V, J and clone size, and D and trimming were worked out from the DNA. The repertoire has some 250,000 clones, nearly 90% of them found once; the top ten carry around 0.8%. The V end was cut by 7 bases, the J end by 7 bases, with 20 bases between. This CDR3 is built from 16 residues. Germline loops: CDR1 MNHNY, CDR2 SVGAGI (reference sequence). The receptor was isolated from a woman aged 25 to 39 with acute or convalescent COVID-19. Sequenced input: peripheral blood. This chain links TRBV6-6 with TRBJ1-6, with a tentative D call TRBD1 (5 bases). CDR3 residues: CASKPQKRQKNSPLHF. DNA of the CDR3: TGTGCCAGCAAACCTCAGAAACGACAGAAGAATTCACCCCTCCACTTT.